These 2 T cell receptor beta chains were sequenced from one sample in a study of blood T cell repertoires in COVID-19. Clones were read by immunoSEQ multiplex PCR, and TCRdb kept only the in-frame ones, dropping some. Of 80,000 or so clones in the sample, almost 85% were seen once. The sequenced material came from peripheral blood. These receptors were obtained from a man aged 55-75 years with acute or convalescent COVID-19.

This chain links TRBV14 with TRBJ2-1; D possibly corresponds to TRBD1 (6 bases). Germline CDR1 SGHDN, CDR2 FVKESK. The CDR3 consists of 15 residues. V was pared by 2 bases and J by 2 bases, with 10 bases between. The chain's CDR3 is CASSQTGWTYNEQFF. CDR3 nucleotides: TGTGCCAGCAGCCAAACAGGGTGGACCTACAATGAGCAGTTCTTC.

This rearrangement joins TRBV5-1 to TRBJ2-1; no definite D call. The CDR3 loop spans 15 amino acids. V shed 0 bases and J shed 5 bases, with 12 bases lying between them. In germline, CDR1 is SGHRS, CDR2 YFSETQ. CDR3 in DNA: TGCGCCAGCAGCTTGGATCATGCTAGTCACAATGAGCAGTTCTTC. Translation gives CASSLDHASHNEQFF.